Each of the 16 T cell receptor beta chains below was sequenced from the same sample in a study of PD-1 blockade in classical Hodgkin lymphoma. Assay used: immunoSEQ multiplex PCR; TCRdb lists only in-frame clones, some missing. Among about 94,000 clones listed, roughly 89% were seen once. Exposure to brentuximab vedotin varied, and each patient had relapsed following autologous stem cell transplantation. The material was peripheral blood mononuclear cells (PBMCs), obtained before the second cycle of nivolumab. All receptors derive from a human donor with classical Hodgkin lymphoma.

This clone was seen once. V gene TRBV6-1 combines with J gene TRBJ1-4; no clear D. There are 13 residues in the CDR3. Germline loops: CDR1 MNHNS, CDR2 SASEGT. Deletions cut 3 bases from V and 15 bases from J, with 17 bases between. CDR3: CASSESLRATVFF. The DNA for the CDR3 is TGTGCCAGCAGTGAGTCGCTCCGAGCGACGGTGTTTTTT.

The DNA of the CDR3 is TGCGCCAGCAGCCCCCCGGGATCCCCCTACGAGCAGTACTTC. Translating it yields CASSPPGSPYEQYF. The V and J genes are TRBV10-1 and TRBJ2-7; a possible D gene is TRBD2 (5 bases). Trimming removed 6 bases from V and 2 bases from J, with 14 bases in between. The CDR3 spans 14 residues. The germline CDR1 and CDR2 sequences are WNHNN and SYGVQD (reference sequence).

The chain has TRBV5-4 and TRBJ2-7, with a tentative D call TRBD1 (5 bases). V lost 0 bases to trimming and J lost 0 bases, with 7 bases between them. The CDR3 has 14 amino acids. The germline V gene encodes CDR1 SGHNT and CDR2 YYREEE (reference sequence). The CDR3: CASSLGQSSYEQYF. The DNA for the CDR3 is TGTGCCAGCAGCTTGGGACAGAGCTCCTACGAGCAGTACTTC. Full variable domain (remainder filled in from reference TRBV5-4 and TRBJ2-7): ETGVTQSPTHLIKTRGQQVTLRCSSQSGHNTVSWYQQALGQGPQFIFQYYREEENGRGNFPPRFSGLQFPNYSSELNVNALELDDSALYLCASSLGQSSYEQYFGPGTRLTVT.

J is TRBJ2-5 and V is TRBV28; D gene ambiguous. CDR1 is MDHEN and CDR2 is SYDVKM in the germline V gene. The CDR3 covers 12 residues. Trimming removed 1 base from V and 5 bases from J, with 5 bases in between. In DNA form, the CDR3 reads TGTGCCAGCAGTTTATCCACGGAGACCCAGTACTTC. Its protein product is CASSLSTETQYF.

This sequence joins TRBV27 and TRBJ2-3; 7 bases align to TRBD2. This CDR3 has 14 residues. Germline loops: CDR1 MNHEY, CDR2 SMNVEV (reference sequence). V lost 2 bases to trimming and J lost 4 bases; unmatched junction nucleotides: 3. The CDR3 bases are TGTGCCAGCAGTTTAGCGGGAGTCCCAGATACGCAGTATTTT. Amino acids: CASSLAGVPDTQYF.

This clone was counted a single time. V and J are TRBV5-5 and TRBJ2-7; D gene uncertain. Trimming removed 2 bases from V and 3 bases from J, with 12 bases in between. Germline CDR1 is SGHKS and CDR2 is YYEKEE (reference sequence). This CDR3 has 14 amino acids. In DNA, the CDR3 is TGTGCCAGCAGCTTTTGGCCAGGTGACTACGAGCAGTACTTC. Translated, it gives CASSFWPGDYEQYF.

The DNA for the CDR3 is TGTGCCAGCAGCAAAAGGGGCGCTTGGGACAGGCCCCCGGATGAGCAGTACTTC. It encodes CASSKRGAWDRPPDEQYF. The chain joins TRBV21-1 to TRBJ2-7; the DNA was not used to check the table's D call, TRBD1. TRBV21-1 is a listed pseudogene. CDR3 size: 18 residues.

The DNA for the CDR3 is TGTGCCAGCAGCTTAGTGGGGGGGGCCTTTGATACGCAGTATTTT. This codes for CASSLVGGAFDTQYF. This rearrangement joins TRBV11-2 to TRBJ2-3; D perhaps matches TRBD2 (7 bases). The V end lost 1 base, the J end lost 6 bases, and 14 bases lay between the germline ends. The CDR3 runs to 15 residues. The germline CDR1 and CDR2 sequences are SGHAT and FQNNGV.

The chain couples TRBV20-1 to TRBJ2-7; D unresolved. CDR3 size: 11 residues. CDR1 is DFQATT, CDR2 SNEGSKA, per germline (reference sequence). V was cut by 3 bases and J by 2 bases, with 5 bases left in between. CDR3 protein: CSARNTYEQYF. DNA of the CDR3: TGCAGTGCTAGGAACACCTACGAGCAGTACTTC.

V gene TRBV2 combines with J gene TRBJ1-2; 9 positions match TRBD1. The V gene's germline CDR1 is SNHLY and CDR2 FYNNEI. V lost 3 bases and J lost 8; bases outside the gene matches: 7. This CDR3 is 14 amino acids long. The CDR3, as DNA: TGTGCCAGCAGTGATGGGGGACAGGGCTTCGGCTACACCTTC. It yields the protein CASSDGGQGFGYTF.

This clone was recorded once. The chain links TRBV7-9 to TRBJ1-5; 9 bases agree with TRBD1. Germline CDR1 SEHNR, CDR2 FQNEAQ (reference sequence). The V and J ends lost 8 bases and 8 bases, in that order; junction bases with no gene match: 4. This CDR3 is built from 12 residues. CDR3 nucleotides: TGTGCCAGCCCCGACAGGGGGAAGCCCCAGCATTTT. Its translation is CASPDRGKPQHF.

The chain uses TRBV20-1 and TRBJ1-1; D perhaps matches TRBD1 (5 bases). This CDR3 has 10 residues. Germline V gene data show CDR1 as DFQATT and CDR2 as SNEGSKA (reference sequence). V shed 6 bases and J shed 10 bases, with 12 bases lying between them. CDR3: CSAGGRVAFF. The CDR3 bases are TGCAGTGCCGGAGGCAGGGTAGCTTTCTTT.

This chain links TRBV27 with TRBJ1-1; D remains ambiguous. In germline, CDR1 is MNHEY, CDR2 SMNVEV (reference sequence). V lost 2 bases and J lost 1, with 5 bases in between. CDR3 length: 13 residues. The CDR3 is CASSLVENTEAFF. CDR3 nucleotide sequence: TGTGCCAGCAGTTTAGTTGAGAACACTGAAGCTTTCTTT.

This clone was picked up a small number of times. The J gene is TRBJ2-5, the V gene TRBV7-9; D is unclear. From germline, CDR1 is SEHNR and CDR2 FQNEAQ (reference sequence). The CDR3 is made up of 11 amino acids. Deletions cut 2 bases from V and 3 bases from J, with 1 base between. CDR3 in amino acids: CASSLKETQYF. Written as DNA, the CDR3 is TGTGCCAGCAGCTTAAAAGAGACCCAGTACTTC. The entire variable domain, with the rest obtained from reference TRBV7-9 and TRBJ2-5, is as follows: DTGVSQNPRHKITKRGQNVTFRCDPISEHNRLYWYRQTLGQGPEFLTYFQNEAQLEKSRLLSDRFSAERPKGSFSTLEIQRTEQGDSAMYLCASSLKETQYFGPGTRLLVL.

The chain has TRBV28 and TRBJ1-2; the D is unclear. Germline lookup yields CDR1 MDHEN and CDR2 SYDVKM. V lost 2 bases and J lost 1, with 11 bases in between. This CDR3 spans 15 amino acids. The CDR3 sequence: CASSLPTQINYGYTF. The CDR3 bases are TGTGCCAGCAGTTTACCAACTCAAATTAACTATGGCTACACCTTC.

The chain recombines TRBV6-1 with TRBJ1-1; D is undetermined. Germline-derived CDR1 and CDR2 are MNHNS and SASEGT. V was pared by 7 bases and J by 2 bases, with 11 bases between. CDR3 length: 13 amino acids. CDR3 DNA: TGTGCCAGCATCCGGCAGACTAACACTGAAGCTTTCTTT. It specifies CASIRQTNTEAFF.